This is a list of T cell receptor beta chains from one sample in a study of control samples from healthy donors and cancer patients. Only in-frame clones appear in the TCRdb table, and some are missing; sequencing was by immunoSEQ multiplex PCR. The table has approximately 190,000 clones, roughly nine tenths seen once. Sequenced: blood. The receptors were sampled from a man aged 25 to 45 in good health. CDR3s include the opening cysteine and the closing phenylalanine or tryptophan. The D gene is left open where the match is weak. Clone size is not always given. Where it is, it says once, few, many or a class for expanded clones.

v_call	j_call	d_call	clone_size	cdr3_aa	cdr3_nt
TRBV14	TRBJ1-5	.	.	CASSQGGTSNQPQHF	TGTGCCAGCAGCCAAGGTGGCACGAGCAATCAGCCCCAGCATTTT
TRBV15	TRBJ2-4	.	.	CATSRVGFQSKNIQYF	TGTGCCACCAGCAGAGTGGGGTTTCAATCCAAAAACATTCAGTACTTC
TRBV9	TRBJ2-1	TRBD2	.	CASSVDPSGGPLYNEQFF	TGTGCCAGCAGCGTAGATCCTAGCGGGGGGCCACTATACAATGAGCAGTTCTTC
TRBV9	TRBJ2-1	.	.	CASSLTLGVEQFF	TGTGCCAGCAGCCTCACACTGGGGGTTGAGCAGTTCTTC
TRBV15	TRBJ1-1	.	.	CATRLMGMNTEAFF	TGTGCCACCAGATTAATGGGGATGAACACTGAAGCTTTCTTT
TRBV6-6	TRBJ2-7	TRBD2	.	CASTGGYEQYF	TGTGCCAGCACGGGAGGCTACGAGCAGTACTTC
TRBV7-2	TRBJ2-7	.	.	CASSLVAGSPIEYF	TGTGCCAGCAGCTTAGTAGCCGGGAGCCCCATCGAGTACTTC
TRBV5-1	TRBJ2-1	.	.	CASSLVAGGGNEQFF	TGCGCCAGCAGCTTGGTGGCAGGGGGAGGGAATGAGCAGTTCTTC
TRBV4-1	TRBJ1-3	.	.	CASRGSGVSSGNTIYF	TGCGCCAGCAGGGGATCTGGGGTTAGCTCTGGAAACACCATATATTTT
TRBV9	TRBJ1-2	.	.	CASSETVRGYTF	TGTGCCAGCAGCGAGACAGTCAGGGGCTACACCTTC
TRBV29-1	TRBJ1-2	.	.	CSVDVRSSWNYGYTF	TGCAGCGTTGATGTACGTTCCTCTTGGAACTATGGCTACACCTTC
TRBV4-2	TRBJ1-3	.	.	CASSQIDTGNTIYF	TGTGCCAGCAGCCAAATCGACACTGGAAACACCATATATTTT
TRBV7-8	TRBJ1-6	TRBD1	.	CASSYRTGLALHF	TGTGCCAGCAGCTACCGGACAGGGTTAGCCCTCCACTTT
TRBV24-1	TRBJ2-3	.	.	CATSDKQTSTDTQYF	TGTGCCACCAGTGATAAGCAGACTAGCACAGATACGCAGTATTTT
TRBV3-1/TRBV3-2	TRBJ1-1	.	.	CASSQGASGRTEAFF	TGTGCCAGCAGCCAGGGGGCCTCGGGGCGGACTGAAGCTTTCTTT
TRBV2	TRBJ1-6	TRBD1	.	CASRARTGGNSPLHF	TGTGCCAGCAGAGCCCGGACAGGGGGCAATTCACCCCTCCACTTT
TRBV27	TRBJ2-7	.	.	CASSTTGTGEQYF	TGTGCCAGCAGTACAACAGGGACGGGCGAGCAGTACTTC
TRBV7-9	TRBJ1-4	.	.	CASSKRAGDIREKLFF	TGTGCCAGCAGCAAACGAGCAGGGGATATACGGGAAAAACTGTTTTTT
TRBV7-9	TRBJ2-3	.	.	CASSLAEGGTTDTQYF	TGTGCCAGCAGCTTAGCGGAGGGTGGCACCACAGATACGCAGTATTTT
TRBV27	TRBJ1-1	.	.	CASILKGQMNTEAFF	TGTGCCAGCATCCTGAAGGGACAAATGAACACTGAAGCTTTCTTT
TRBV28	TRBJ1-5	TRBD1	.	CASSSEGQGRQPQHF	TGTGCCAGCAGTTCCGAAGGACAGGGTAGACAGCCCCAGCATTTT
TRBV7-2	TRBJ1-1	.	.	CASSPNSGNTEAFF	TGTGCCAGCAGCCCAAACTCTGGAAACACTGAAGCTTTCTTT
TRBV9	TRBJ2-2	TRBD1	.	CASSGGQGRNTGELFF	TGTGCCAGCAGTGGGGGACAGGGGAGAAACACCGGGGAGCTGTTTTTT
TRBV11-2	TRBJ1-2	.	.	CASSLRPADGANYGYTF	TGTGCCAGCAGCTTAAGACCCGCGGACGGAGCTAACTATGGCTACACCTTC
TRBV6-4	TRBJ2-3	.	.	CASRTTGAPTDTQYF	TGTGCCAGCAGGACCACGGGGGCCCCCACAGATACGCAGTATTTT
TRBV2	TRBJ2-3	TRBD2	.	CASSEARGSGGLTDTQYF	TGTGCCAGCAGTGAAGCGCGGGGTAGCGGGGGGCTCACAGATACGCAGTATTTT
TRBV24-1	TRBJ2-2	.	.	CATSRVSLTGELFF	TGTGCCACCAGTCGTGTCAGCCTCACCGGGGAGCTGTTTTTT
TRBV29-1	TRBJ1-2	TRBD1	few	CSVQGDDYGYTF	TGCAGCGTTCAGGGGGACGACTATGGCTACACCTTC
TRBV29-1	TRBJ2-7	.	.	CSVEDRDYEQYF	TGCAGCGTTGAAGACAGGGATTACGAGCAGTACTTC
TRBV2	TRBJ1-5	TRBD1	.	CASHRDRDLGSIGQPQHF	TGTGCCAGCCACAGAGACAGGGATCTGGGTTCAATAGGTCAGCCCCAGCATTTT
TRBV5-4	TRBJ1-2	.	.	CASSLGAGTENYGYTF	TGTGCCAGCAGTCTTGGTGCAGGTACTGAAAACTATGGCTACACCTTC
TRBV6-1	TRBJ1-6	TRBD1	.	CASSVSTQGFDSPLHF	TGTGCCAGCAGTGTGTCCACACAGGGGTTCGATTCACCCCTCCACTTT
TRBV28	TRBJ2-2	.	.	CASSPPVGVGGLNTGELFF	TGTGCCAGCAGCCCCCCGGTGGGGGTGGGGGGGCTGAACACCGGGGAGCTGTTTTTT
TRBV18	TRBJ2-2	TRBD1	.	CASSPLPIDRGRNTGELFF	TGTGCCAGCTCACCACTACCGATCGACAGGGGCCGGAACACCGGGGAGCTGTTTTTT
TRBV6-5	TRBJ1-2	.	few	CASSITGESHGYTF	TGTGCCAGCAGCATTACGGGGGAGTCGCATGGCTACACCTTC
TRBV3-1/TRBV3-2	TRBJ2-7	TRBD1	once	CASSRGQSSYEQYF	TGTGCCAGCAGCCGGGGACAGAGCTCCTACGAGCAGTACTTC
TRBV7-6	TRBJ2-3	.	.	CASSPLGPHDADTQYF	TGTGCCAGCAGCCCTCTGGGACCCCACGACGCAGATACGCAGTATTTT
TRBV18	TRBJ1-1	TRBD1	.	CASSPPIGTGVPEAFF	TGTGCCAGCTCACCACCGATCGGGACAGGGGTTCCTGAAGCTTTCTTT
TRBV4-2	TRBJ1-2	.	few	CASSRGDGDYGYTF	TGTGCCAGCAGCAGGGGGGACGGAGACTATGGCTACACCTTC
TRBV28	TRBJ1-4	TRBD1	.	CASSSGKGQGKEKLFF	TGTGCCAGCAGTTCGGGGAAAGGACAGGGAAAGGAAAAACTGTTTTTT
TRBV5-1	TRBJ2-3	TRBD1	.	CASTAYRGVGTDTQYF	TGCGCCAGCACCGCATACAGGGGAGTCGGCACAGATACGCAGTATTTT
TRBV24-1	TRBJ1-2	TRBD1	few	CATSETSGTANYGYTF	TGTGCCACCAGTGAGACTTCCGGGACAGCTAACTATGGCTACACCTTC
TRBV30	TRBJ2-1	.	.	CAWQQGFIHEQFF	TGTGCCTGGCAACAGGGTTTTATCCATGAGCAGTTCTTC
TRBV5-4	TRBJ2-2	TRBD1	.	CASSRQGISGELFF	TGTGCCAGCAGCCGACAGGGTATTTCGGGGGAGCTGTTTTTT
TRBV19	TRBJ1-4	.	.	CASSIGGSGEKLFF	TGTGCCAGTAGTATCGGAGGGAGCGGTGAAAAACTGTTTTTT
TRBV5-8	TRBJ1-2	.	.	CASSFLYGYTF	TGTGCCAGCAGCTTTCTATATGGCTACACCTTC
TRBV19	TRBJ2-7	TRBD2	.	CASSHPGTGGEDEQYF	TGTGCCAGTAGCCACCCCGGAACGGGGGGGGAAGACGAGCAGTACTTC
TRBV30	TRBJ1-1	TRBD1	once	CAWSAGQGPTEAFF	TGTGCCTGGAGTGCAGGACAGGGGCCCACTGAAGCTTTCTTT
TRBV19	TRBJ2-7	.	few	CASGAGYEQYF	TGTGCCAGTGGCGCCGGCTACGAGCAGTACTTC
TRBV19	TRBJ2-3	.	.	CASSPGAGDTQYF	TGTGCCAGTAGCCCAGGGGCGGGAGATACGCAGTATTTT
TRBV18	TRBJ1-1	.	.	CASSPQGSGAEAFF	TGTGCCAGCTCACCACAGGGATCGGGCGCTGAAGCTTTCTTT
TRBV6-5	TRBJ1-1	TRBD1	.	CASSYSIRDRASRAFF	TGTGCCAGCAGTTATTCGATCCGGGACAGGGCTTCTCGGGCTTTCTTT
TRBV19	TRBJ2-7	TRBD2	once	CASSIRTSGGSYEQYF	TGTGCCAGTAGTATCCGAACTAGCGGGGGATCCTACGAGCAGTACTTC
TRBV6-6	TRBJ2-2	.	.	CASSSGVNTGELFF	TGTGCCAGCAGTTCGGGGGTGAACACCGGGGAGCTGTTTTTT
TRBV2	TRBJ2-1	TRBD2	.	CASRGGPFDEQFF	TGTGCCAGCCGGGGGGGGCCTTTCGATGAGCAGTTCTTC
TRBV5-1	TRBJ1-3	TRBD1	.	CASSSYRGRLNGNTIYF	TGCGCCAGCAGCTCCTACAGGGGGCGCTTAAATGGAAACACCATATATTTT
TRBV6-6	TRBJ2-7	.	.	CASSSRKDSTYEQYF	TGTGCCAGCAGTTCCCGGAAGGATTCTACCTACGAGCAGTACTTC
TRBV20-1	TRBJ2-1	.	.	CSAEDYNEQFF	TGCAGTGCTGAGGACTACAATGAGCAGTTCTTC
TRBV2	TRBJ1-4	.	.	CASSPDRFATNEKLFF	TGTGCCAGCAGCCCCGACAGGTTTGCAACTAATGAAAAACTGTTTTTT